Listed below are T cell receptor beta chains from one sample, sequenced in a study of beta chain features in type 1 diabetes. Measured with immunoSEQ multiplex PCR; TCRdb has only the in-frame clones, and not every one. The sample lists 640,000 or so clones, around an eighth occurring once. What was sequenced was naive CD4+ T cells from blood. The receptors derive from a man in his late teens or twenties with type 1 diabetes. The CDR3 runs from the conserved cysteine through the conserved F or W. The D gene is left open where the match is weak. Size values are once, few and many counts, or a class for expanded clones, and some rows have none.

clone_size,v_call,d_call,j_call,cdr3_aa,cdr3_nt
few,TRBV5-4,TRBD1,TRBJ1-4,CASSFRQGDEKLFF,TGTGCCAGCAGCTTTCGACAGGGAGATGAAAAACTGTTTTTT
NA,TRBV7-6,NA,TRBJ2-5,CASSGIGGLETQYF,TGTGCCTCCTCAGGGATAGGGGGGTTGGAGACCCAGTACTTC
NA,TRBV21-1,NA,TRBJ2-3,CASSKHTDTQYF,TGTGCCAGCAGCAAACATACAGATACGCAGTATTTT
NA,TRBV14,NA,TRBJ2-1,CASSPRYGNEQFF,TGTGCCAGCAGCCCCCGTTACGGGAATGAGCAGTTCTTC
few,TRBV7-9,NA,TRBJ2-2,CASSLTGMVGELFF,TGTGCCAGCAGCTTAACAGGGATGGTCGGGGAGCTGTTTTTT
NA,TRBV10-2,NA,TRBJ1-5,CASSESMGVGQPQHF,TGCGCCAGCAGTGAGTCGATGGGGGTAGGACAGCCCCAGCATTTT
few,TRBV9,TRBD1,TRBJ1-2,CASSEVRQGAYGYTF,TGTGCCAGCAGCGAAGTACGACAGGGGGCCTATGGCTACACCTTC
few,TRBV6-6,NA,TRBJ2-7,CASGLGYEQYF,TGTGCCAGCGGTCTGGGGTACGAGCAGTACTTC
NA,TRBV28,NA,TRBJ2-3,CASISGDSTDTQYF,TGTGCCAGCATCTCCGGGGATAGCACAGATACGCAGTATTTT
few,TRBV27,NA,TRBJ1-6,CASSRGNSPLHF,TGTGCCAGCAGCAGGGGAAATTCACCCCTCCACTTT
NA,TRBV25-1,TRBD2,TRBJ2-5,CASNSHLAGVETQYF,TGTGCCAGCAATTCCCATCTAGCGGGGGTCGAGACCCAGTACTTC
few,TRBV10-3,TRBD1,TRBJ1-6,CAIQSDRPNSPLHF,TGTGCCATCCAATCGGACAGGCCAAATTCACCCCTCCACTTT
few,TRBV7-9,NA,TRBJ1-3,CASTADRTNSGNTIYF,TGTGCCAGCACAGCGGACCGGACCAACTCTGGAAACACCATATATTTT
few,TRBV2,NA,TRBJ2-7,CASSGEGGSYEQYF,TGTGCCAGCAGTGGAGAAGGCGGCTCCTACGAGCAGTACTTC
few,TRBV4-1,NA,TRBJ2-1,CASSQEPSSNEQFF,TGCGCCAGCAGCCAAGAGCCTAGCTCGAATGAGCAGTTCTTC
few,TRBV7-9,NA,TRBJ1-3,CASSLDGYSGNTIYF,TGTGCCAGCAGTCTCGACGGCTACTCTGGAAACACCATATATTTT
NA,TRBV5-1,NA,TRBJ1-4,CASSLLVGGPIEKLFF,TGCGCCAGCAGCCTCTTGGTCGGGGGCCCGATAGAAAAACTGTTTTTT
NA,TRBV19,NA,TRBJ1-5,CASSLRDQPQHF,TGTGCCAGTAGCCTCAGGGATCAGCCCCAGCATTTT
few,TRBV7-3,NA,TRBJ2-3,CASAQGTDTQYF,TGTGCCAGCGCCCAGGGCACAGATACGCAGTATTTT